Listed below are T cell receptor beta chains from one sample, sequenced in a study of blood T cell repertoires in COVID-19. The protocol was immunoSEQ multiplex PCR, while the TCRdb copy is restricted to in-frame clones and leaves out a portion. The top ten clones hold over 8% of a sample with tens of thousands of clones, roughly nine tenths of them seen once. Material for sequencing was peripheral blood. The receptors were sampled from a man aged 25-45 years with active or convalescent COVID-19. Each CDR3 is given with its conserved first and last residue. D genes are given only for firm matches. Expanded clones are given a class, and other clones once, few, many or no size at all.

clone size: .
D gene: TRBD1
V gene: TRBV19
J gene: TRBJ1-5
CDR3 protein: CASSWQGEDQPQHF
CDR3 DNA: TGTGCCAGTAGTTGGCAGGGGGAAGATCAGCCCCAGCATTTT

clone size: .
D gene: TRBD1
V gene: TRBV6-2/TRBV6-3
J gene: TRBJ1-1
CDR3 protein: CASSSGGQGAGEAFF
CDR3 DNA: TGTGCCAGCAGTTCGGGGGGACAGGGGGCGGGTGAAGCTTTCTTT

clone size: .
D gene: TRBD1
V gene: TRBV6-5
J gene: TRBJ1-2
CDR3 protein: CASSYSSGQAVTF
CDR3 DNA: TGTGCCAGCAGTTACTCCTCGGGACAGGCGGTCACCTTC

clone size: .
D gene: .
V gene: TRBV6-9
J gene: TRBJ1-3
CDR3 protein: CASSWQGDGNTIYF
CDR3 DNA: TGTGCCAGCAGTTGGCAGGGCGATGGAAACACCATATATTTT

clone size: .
D gene: .
V gene: TRBV29-1
J gene: TRBJ2-3
CDR3 protein: CSVGRYGAVSATDTQYF
CDR3 DNA: TGCAGCGTTGGGCGTTATGGGGCGGTTTCCGCCACAGATACGCAGTATTTT

clone size: .
D gene: TRBD1
V gene: TRBV2
J gene: TRBJ1-2
CDR3 protein: CASSGTGGFYGYTF
CDR3 DNA: TGTGCCAGCAGTGGAACAGGGGGTTTTTATGGCTACACCTTC

clone size: .
D gene: TRBD1
V gene: TRBV11-1
J gene: TRBJ1-3
CDR3 protein: CASSPTGGFGNTIYF
CDR3 DNA: TGTGCCAGCAGCCCCACAGGGGGCTTCGGAAACACCATATATTTT

clone size: .
D gene: TRBD1
V gene: TRBV6-5
J gene: TRBJ1-6
CDR3 protein: CASRRTGASPLHF
CDR3 DNA: TGTGCCAGCAGAAGGACAGGAGCTTCACCCCTCCACTTT

clone size: .
D gene: .
V gene: TRBV21-1
J gene: TRBJ2-3
CDR3 protein: CASSKEKSGGRPDTQYF
CDR3 DNA: TGTGCCAGCAGCAAAGAAAAGAGCGGGGGGAGACCAGATACGCAGTATTTT

clone size: .
D gene: TRBD1
V gene: TRBV30
J gene: TRBJ2-1
CDR3 protein: CAWSEGTGNEQFF
CDR3 DNA: TGTGCCTGGAGCGAAGGGACAGGGAATGAGCAGTTCTTC

clone size: .
D gene: TRBD2
V gene: TRBV5-1
J gene: TRBJ2-5
CDR3 protein: CASSRGLAGARETQYF
CDR3 DNA: TGCGCCAGCAGCCGTGGACTAGCGGGGGCGAGGGAGACCCAGTACTTC

clone size: .
D gene: .
V gene: TRBV28
J gene: TRBJ2-7
CDR3 protein: CASSFPRGRNYEQYF
CDR3 DNA: TGTGCCAGCAGTTTTCCTCGAGGGAGAAACTACGAGCAGTACTTC

clone size: .
D gene: .
V gene: TRBV14
J gene: TRBJ1-1
CDR3 protein: CASSQGQGHTEAFF
CDR3 DNA: TGTGCCAGCAGCCAAGGGCAGGGCCACACTGAAGCTTTCTTT

clone size: .
D gene: TRBD1
V gene: TRBV7-9
J gene: TRBJ2-2
CDR3 protein: CASSPPGTGNGELFF
CDR3 DNA: TGTGCCAGCAGCCCCCCCGGGACAGGGAACGGGGAGCTGTTTTTT

clone size: once
D gene: .
V gene: TRBV28
J gene: TRBJ1-2
CDR3 protein: CASTPSVWSNYGYTF
CDR3 DNA: TGTGCCAGCACCCCTTCAGTCTGGTCTAACTATGGCTACACCTTC

clone size: .
D gene: TRBD1
V gene: TRBV6-1
J gene: TRBJ2-7
CDR3 protein: CASSEAGQAADEQYF
CDR3 DNA: TGTGCCAGCAGTGAAGCGGGACAGGCCGCAGACGAGCAGTACTTC

clone size: .
D gene: .
V gene: TRBV10-1
J gene: TRBJ1-1
CDR3 protein: CASSVGRGTEAFF
CDR3 DNA: TGCGCCAGCAGTGTGGGGAGGGGAACTGAAGCTTTCTTT

clone size: .
D gene: TRBD1
V gene: TRBV2
J gene: TRBJ1-2
CDR3 protein: CASSEFRGPGYGYTF
CDR3 DNA: TGTGCCAGCAGTGAATTCAGGGGGCCTGGTTATGGCTACACCTTC

clone size: .
D gene: TRBD1
V gene: TRBV7-2
J gene: TRBJ2-5
CDR3 protein: CASSSLGQGATQYF
CDR3 DNA: TGTGCCAGCAGCTCCCTCGGACAGGGAGCGACCCAGTACTTC

clone size: .
D gene: .
V gene: TRBV13
J gene: TRBJ2-3
CDR3 protein: CASSFTGDISTDTQYF
CDR3 DNA: TGTGCCAGCAGCTTTACAGGTGACATTAGCACAGATACGCAGTATTTT

clone size: .
D gene: .
V gene: TRBV2
J gene: TRBJ2-2
CDR3 protein: CASSGQKNTGELFF
CDR3 DNA: TGTGCCAGCAGTGGACAGAAAAACACCGGGGAGCTGTTTTTT

clone size: .
D gene: TRBD1
V gene: TRBV5-8
J gene: TRBJ1-5
CDR3 protein: CASSFAQGVKPQHF
CDR3 DNA: TGTGCCAGCAGCTTTGCTCAGGGGGTGAAGCCCCAGCATTTT

clone size: .
D gene: .
V gene: TRBV6-5
J gene: TRBJ1-5
CDR3 protein: CASSTGQLSNQPQHF
CDR3 DNA: TGTGCCAGCAGTACTGGACAGTTAAGCAATCAGCCCCAGCATTTT

clone size: .
D gene: TRBD1
V gene: TRBV7-8
J gene: TRBJ1-6
CDR3 protein: CASRPTGGDFNSPLHF
CDR3 DNA: TGTGCCTCAAGACCGACAGGGGGCGATTTTAATTCACCCCTCCACTTT

clone size: .
D gene: TRBD1
V gene: TRBV4-1
J gene: TRBJ1-3
CDR3 protein: CASSQDRTGASSGNTIYF
CDR3 DNA: TGCGCCAGCAGCCAAGATCGGACAGGGGCGTCCTCTGGAAACACCATATATTTT

clone size: .
D gene: TRBD2
V gene: TRBV18
J gene: TRBJ2-1
CDR3 protein: CASSPRTSEVEQFF
CDR3 DNA: TGTGCCAGCTCACCACGGACTAGCGAGGTTGAGCAGTTCTTC

clone size: .
D gene: TRBD2
V gene: TRBV14
J gene: TRBJ2-5
CDR3 protein: CASSQGLAGEGTQYF
CDR3 DNA: TGTGCCAGCAGCCAAGGACTAGCGGGAGAGGGGACCCAGTACTTC

clone size: .
D gene: TRBD1
V gene: TRBV10-3
J gene: TRBJ1-5
CDR3 protein: CAISSLDRGLGQPQHF
CDR3 DNA: TGTGCCATCAGCTCCCTCGACAGGGGGCTCGGTCAGCCCCAGCATTTT

clone size: .
D gene: .
V gene: TRBV27
J gene: TRBJ1-1
CDR3 protein: CASSPRGTLNTEAFF
CDR3 DNA: TGTGCCAGCAGTCCCCGGGGGACTCTGAACACTGAAGCTTTCTTT

clone size: .
D gene: .
V gene: TRBV6-5
J gene: TRBJ1-2
CDR3 protein: CASTSPGGGYGYTF
CDR3 DNA: TGTGCCAGCACTTCCCCTGGCGGGGGATATGGCTACACCTTC

clone size: .
D gene: TRBD1
V gene: TRBV10-3
J gene: TRBJ1-1
CDR3 protein: CAIRTTGGTEAFF
CDR3 DNA: TGTGCCATCAGGACAACAGGGGGCACTGAAGCTTTCTTT

clone size: .
D gene: .
V gene: TRBV7-3
J gene: TRBJ2-5
CDR3 protein: CASSLGGLETQYF
CDR3 DNA: TGTGCCAGCAGCCTCGGGGGGCTCGAGACCCAGTACTTC

clone size: .
D gene: .
V gene: TRBV18
J gene: TRBJ1-4
CDR3 protein: CASSETGSNEKLFF
CDR3 DNA: TGTGCCAGCTCGGAAACAGGGTCTAATGAAAAACTGTTTTTT

clone size: .
D gene: TRBD1
V gene: TRBV2
J gene: TRBJ1-1
CDR3 protein: CASSPQTGTGAEAFF
CDR3 DNA: TGTGCCAGCAGCCCTCAGACCGGGACAGGGGCGGAAGCTTTCTTT

clone size: .
D gene: .
V gene: TRBV5-5
J gene: TRBJ1-3
CDR3 protein: CASSLNNYSGNTIYF
CDR3 DNA: TGTGCCAGCAGCTTGAATAACTACTCTGGAAACACCATATATTTT

clone size: few
D gene: .
V gene: TRBV12-3/TRBV12-4
J gene: TRBJ1-1
CDR3 protein: CASSLRRTEAFF
CDR3 DNA: TGTGCCAGCAGTTTACGTCGGACTGAAGCTTTCTTT

clone size: .
D gene: TRBD2
V gene: TRBV28
J gene: TRBJ2-3
CDR3 protein: CASSRLAGGPDTQYF
CDR3 DNA: TGTGCCAGCAGTCGCCTAGCGGGAGGTCCAGATACGCAGTATTTT

clone size: .
D gene: .
V gene: TRBV5-1
J gene: TRBJ1-2
CDR3 protein: CASSLAPIYGYTF
CDR3 DNA: TGCGCCAGCAGCTTGGCCCCTATCTATGGCTACACCTTC

clone size: .
D gene: TRBD1
V gene: TRBV28
J gene: TRBJ1-2
CDR3 protein: CASRTTGDNYGYTF
CDR3 DNA: TGTGCCAGCAGGACAACAGGGGACAACTATGGCTACACCTTC

clone size: .
D gene: TRBD2
V gene: TRBV11-2
J gene: TRBJ2-7
CDR3 protein: CASSHQTSGATYEQYF
CDR3 DNA: TGTGCCAGCAGCCACCAGACTAGCGGGGCCACCTACGAGCAGTACTTC

clone size: .
D gene: .
V gene: TRBV9
J gene: TRBJ2-4
CDR3 protein: CASAPRPRDIQYF
CDR3 DNA: TGTGCCAGCGCTCCCAGACCTAGAGACATTCAGTACTTC

clone size: .
D gene: TRBD2
V gene: TRBV7-6
J gene: TRBJ2-7
CDR3 protein: CASSLNPSGAAYEQYF
CDR3 DNA: TGTGCCAGCAGCTTAAATCCTAGCGGGGCCGCCTACGAGCAGTACTTC

clone size: .
D gene: .
V gene: TRBV5-5
J gene: TRBJ1-6
CDR3 protein: CASSLGAGASGSPLHF
CDR3 DNA: TGTGCCAGCAGCTTGGGAGCGGGGGCGAGTGGTTCACCCCTCCACTTT

clone size: .
D gene: TRBD2
V gene: TRBV11-2
J gene: TRBJ2-1
CDR3 protein: CASSPGLAGSYNEQFF
CDR3 DNA: TGTGCCAGCAGCCCCGGACTAGCGGGCTCCTACAATGAGCAGTTCTTC

clone size: .
D gene: .
V gene: TRBV21-1
J gene: TRBJ2-4
CDR3 protein: CASSNRLAGGQLAKNIQYF
CDR3 DNA: TGTGCCAGCAGCAACCGACTAGCGGGAGGGCAATTAGCCAAAAACATTCAGTACTTC

clone size: .
D gene: .
V gene: TRBV29-1
J gene: TRBJ2-1
CDR3 protein: CSVEGVGERIYNEQFF
CDR3 DNA: TGCAGCGTTGAGGGAGTTGGGGAGCGAATTTACAATGAGCAGTTCTTC

clone size: .
D gene: TRBD2
V gene: TRBV6-5
J gene: TRBJ2-3
CDR3 protein: CASSLAGRSTDTQYF
CDR3 DNA: TGTGCCAGCAGCTTAGCGGGCCGGAGCACAGATACGCAGTATTTT

clone size: .
D gene: TRBD1
V gene: TRBV7-2
J gene: TRBJ1-5
CDR3 protein: CASSRQGDSNQPQHF
CDR3 DNA: TGTGCCAGCAGCAGACAGGGGGATAGCAATCAGCCCCAGCATTTT